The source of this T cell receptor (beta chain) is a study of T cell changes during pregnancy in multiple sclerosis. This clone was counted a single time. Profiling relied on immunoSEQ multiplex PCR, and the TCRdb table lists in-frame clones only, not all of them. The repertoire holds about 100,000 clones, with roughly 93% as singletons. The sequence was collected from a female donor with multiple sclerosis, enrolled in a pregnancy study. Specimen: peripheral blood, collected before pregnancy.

The CDR3 DNA follows: TGTGCCTGGAGTGTGCTAGCCTACAATGAGCAGTTCTTC. Amino acid sequence: CAWSVLAYNEQFF. The rearrangement uses TRBV30 and TRBJ2-1; D not resolved. Germline CDR1 GTSNPN, CDR2 SVGIG (reference sequence). This CDR3 has 13 residues. V lost 0 bases to trimming and J lost 2 bases, with 5 bases between them.